The next 24 T cell receptor beta chains were all read from a single sample in a study of CD8+ T cells in alopecia areata. RNA, once extracted, was reverse transcribed into cDNA for use as the sequencing template. The table came from immunoSEQ multiplex PCR; TCRdb's copy has only in-frame clones and leaves some out. The sample consists of 150,000 or so clones, approximately 50% of them appearing once. Sequenced sample: CD4+ T cells sorted from blood. The receptor set was obtained from a human donor with alopecia areata.

This clone was recorded a few times. This chain links TRBV28 with TRBJ2-3; the match to TRBD2 covers 11 bases. Germline V gene data show CDR1 as MDHEN and CDR2 as SYDVKM. The CDR3 length is 13 residues. The V gene end was trimmed by 8 bases and the J gene end by 3 bases; junction bases not matched to a gene: 1. DNA of the CDR3: TGTGCCAGCTGGACTAGCGGGACAGATACGCAGTATTTT. It is translated as CASWTSGTDTQYF.

This sequence joins TRBV5-1 and TRBJ2-1; TRBD1 aligns across 7 bases. Germline values: CDR1 SGHRS, CDR2 YFSETQ. Losses at the gene ends were 4 bases for V and 12 bases for J; bases not matched to a gene: 13. This CDR3 has 14 residues. CDR3 coding DNA: TGCGCCAGCAGCCCAGGGACAGATGTTCAGGGGCAGTTCTTC. It specifies CASSPGTDVQGQFF. Together with reference TRBV5-1 and TRBJ2-1, the CDR3 gives the full variable domain: KAGVTQTPRYLIKTRGQQVTLSCSPISGHRSVSWYQQTPGQGLQFLFEYFSETQRNKGNFPGRFSGRQFSNSRSEMNVSTLELGDSALYLCASSPGTDVQGQFFGPGTRLTVL.

The chain recombines TRBV7-9 with TRBJ2-5; D gene uncertain. The CDR3 consists of 11 residues. The V end was cut by 2 bases, the J end by 5 bases, with 3 bases between. Germline V gives CDR1 SEHNR, CDR2 FQNEAQ (reference sequence). CDR3 coding DNA: TGTGCCAGCAGCTTACATGAGACCCAGTACTTC. The encoded protein is CASSLHETQYF. The complete variable domain, with remaining parts taken from reference TRBV7-9 and TRBJ2-5, reads DTGVSQNPRHKITKRGQNVTFRCDPISEHNRLYWYRQTLGQGPEFLTYFQNEAQLEKSRLLSDRFSAERPKGSFSTLEIQRTEQGDSAMYLCASSLHETQYFGPGTRLLVL.

This clone has just a few counts. The chain employs TRBV7-8 and TRBJ1-3; TRBD1 is a possible D gene (5 bases). Germline values: CDR1 SGHVS, CDR2 FQNEAQ. V lost 3 bases, J lost 2 bases, and 8 bases lay in between. This CDR3 contains 14 residues. CDR3 nucleotides: TGTGCCAGCAGCTTTTCGGGGGCTGGAAACACCATATATTTT. Encoded protein: CASSFSGAGNTIYF.

Only a few counts were recorded for this clone. This rearrangement joins TRBV7-9 to TRBJ2-3, with D unresolved. CDR1 is SEHNR and CDR2 is FQNEAQ in the germline V gene (reference sequence). Trimming pared 3 bases from V and 0 bases from J, leaving 4 bases between. The CDR3 runs to 13 residues. The CDR3 sequence: CASSFSSTDTQYF. The CDR3 nucleotides read TGTGCCAGCAGCTTTTCCAGCACAGATACGCAGTATTTT.

Only a few counts were recorded for this clone. The rearrangement joins TRBV7-2 to TRBJ2-1; D is tentatively TRBD1 or TRBD2 (5 bases each). V was shortened by 4 bases and J by 9 bases, with 13 bases between the two germline ends. This CDR3 is 13 amino acids long. CDR1 and CDR2 (germline): SGHTA, FQGNSA. Written as DNA, the CDR3 is TGTGCCAGCAGCTCCTCCCCCGGGACTGAGCAGTTCTTC. This codes for CASSSSPGTEQFF.

This clone was recorded a few times. The V gene is TRBV9, the J gene TRBJ1-1, with D maybe TRBD1 (6 bases). This CDR3 is built from 13 residues. V gave up 4 bases and J gave up 6 bases, with 13 bases separating them. Looked up from germline, CDR1 is SGDLS and CDR2 is YYNGEE. CDR3 sequence: CASSTRTEAEAFF. The CDR3 nucleotides read TGTGCCAGCAGCACCCGGACAGAAGCTGAAGCTTTCTTT.

The rearrangement links TRBV15 to TRBJ2-1, with no clear D. Trimming cost V 1 base and J 7 bases, with 5 bases left between them. Germline V gene data show CDR1 as LNHNV and CDR2 as YYDKDF (reference sequence). This CDR3 has 12 amino acids. As DNA, the CDR3 is TGTGCCACCAGCAGAGTCGGGAATGAGCAGTTCTTC. This codes for CATSRVGNEQFF.

The gene calls are TRBV29-1 and TRBJ1-4; D is perhaps TRBD1 (6 bases). Germline assignment: CDR1 SQVTM and CDR2 ANQGSEA. This CDR3 contains 16 residues. Trimming stripped 7 bases from V and 5 bases from J, with 23 bases between. This chain's CDR3 is CSARGGPRGANEKLFF. The CDR3 coding sequence is TGCAGCGCCCGAGGGGGGCCTCGAGGGGCAAATGAAAAACTGTTTTTT.

This clone appeared once. V usage is TRBV6-6 and J usage is TRBJ1-1, with D maybe TRBD1 (6 bases). Germline values: CDR1 MNHNY, CDR2 SVGAGI (reference sequence). The CDR3 has 16 amino acids. Trimming removed 0 bases at V and 3 bases at J, with 14 bases between. Here the CDR3 DNA reads TGTGCCAGCAGTTACTCGACAGGACAACCTTACACTGAAGCTTTCTTT. Amino acids: CASSYSTGQPYTEAFF.

Here the CDR3 DNA reads TGTGCCAGCAGCTTGGCAGCAGGCGCTTCCTATGGCTACACCTTC. Its translation is CASSLAAGASYGYTF. This chain uses TRBV5-6 with TRBJ1-2, with D hard to call. The CDR3 spans 15 residues. V shed 0 bases and J shed 4 bases, with 13 bases lying between them. Germline V gene data show CDR1 as SGHDT and CDR2 as YYEEEE.

The CDR3 nucleotides are TGTGCCAGCAGCCTTTTCGGTGGGCAGCCCCAGCATTTT. Translated: CASSLFGGQPQHF. This sequence joins TRBV7-2 and TRBJ1-5, with D unresolved. From germline, CDR1 is SGHTA and CDR2 FQGNSA. CDR3 size: 13 residues. V lost 5 bases to trimming and J lost 7 bases, with 12 bases between them.

CDR3 DNA sequence: TGTGCCAGCAGTACCGGGGCCAACGTCCTGACTTTC. Translating gives CASSTGANVLTF. J is TRBJ2-6 and V is TRBV25-1; D ambiguous. This CDR3 contains 12 residues. Trimming left V 5 bases short and J 4 bases short, with 3 bases between. CDR1 MGHDK and CDR2 SYGVNS come from the germline V gene.

The chain combines TRBV6-1 with TRBJ1-4; 7 bases map to TRBD1. The V segment lost 6 bases and the J segment 8 bases; nucleotides outside the gene matches: 9. CDR1 and CDR2 (germline): MNHNS, SASEGT. This CDR3 contains 14 residues. The CDR3 DNA sequence: TGTGCCAGCAGCACCGGGACAGTGAGAGAAAAACTGTTTTTT. Translating it yields CASSTGTVREKLFF.

Note on this clone: At one of its ends the junction is not consistent with the germline gene, which may arise from a read error. The chain is built from TRBV23-1 and TRBJ2-5; D is perhaps TRBD2 (5 bases). TRBV23-1 is reported as an ORF; its role is uncertain. This CDR3 comprises 13 residues. CDR3 nucleotides: TGCGCCAGCAGTCAATATATGGGAGAGGCCCAGTACTTC. Its protein is CASSQYMGEAQYF.

Only a few counts were recorded for this clone. V gene TRBV5-1 combines with J gene TRBJ2-7; the D is unclear. CDR1 SGHRS and CDR2 YFSETQ come from the germline V gene. The CDR3 has 11 residues. With 2 bases removed from V and 5 bases from J, the gap between germline ends came to 5 bases. The CDR3 region is CASSFDHEQYF. CDR3 bases: TGCGCCAGCAGCTTTGATCACGAGCAGTACTTC.

This clone was seen a handful of times. This rearrangement joins TRBV11-2 to TRBJ2-2, with no clear D. Germline loops: CDR1 SGHAT, CDR2 FQNNGV. The CDR3 is made up of 13 amino acids. Deletions cut 1 base from V and 5 bases from J, with 5 bases between. CDR3 bases: TGTGCCAGCAGCTTAGTAGATACCGGGGAGCTGTTTTTT. Encoded protein: CASSLVDTGELFF.

This clone was seen a few times. The chain has TRBV5-1 and TRBJ2-1; 10 nucleotides align to TRBD2. The V gene end was trimmed by 1 base and the J gene end by 1 base; junction bases not matched to a gene: 5. The CDR3 length is 17 residues. In germline, CDR1 is SGHRS, CDR2 YFSETQ. CDR3: CASSLRLAGESYNEQFF. In DNA form, the CDR3 reads TGCGCCAGCAGCTTGAGGCTAGCGGGGGAATCCTACAATGAGCAGTTCTTC.

This CDR3 reads CSVVFVAGAGEQYF. For the CDR3, the DNA is TGCAGCGTTGTATTCGTTGCGGGCGCCGGGGAGCAGTACTTC. The genes are TRBV29-1 and TRBJ2-7, with D possibly being TRBD2 (5 bases). Germline CDR1 is SQVTM and CDR2 is ANQGSEA. The CDR3 runs to 14 residues. The V gene lost 4 bases and the J gene lost 7 bases, with 20 bases spanning the gap.

This chain links TRBV18 with TRBJ1-5; D may be TRBD1 (5 bases). Looked up from germline, CDR1 is KGHSH and CDR2 is LQKENI. This CDR3 is 15 amino acids long. Deletions cut 3 bases from V and 3 bases from J, with 12 bases between. CDR3 sequence reads: CASSPGRTINQPQHF. The CDR3 DNA follows: TGTGCCAGCTCACCGGGACGAACCATCAATCAGCCCCAGCATTTT.

The chain couples TRBV5-1 to TRBJ1-2; 8 bases match TRBD1. The CDR3 runs to 15 residues. Trimming at V came to 4 bases and at J to 8 bases, leaving 13 bases not matched to a gene. Germline assignment: CDR1 SGHRS and CDR2 YFSETQ. In DNA form, the CDR3 reads TGCGCCAGCAGCCGTCAACCCGACAGGGGAGGCGGCTACACCTTC. Its protein product is CASSRQPDRGGGYTF. The full variable domain, with the rest looked up from reference TRBV5-1 and TRBJ1-2, is KAGVTQTPRYLIKTRGQQVTLSCSPISGHRSVSWYQQTPGQGLQFLFEYFSETQRNKGNFPGRFSGRQFSNSRSEMNVSTLELGDSALYLCASSRQPDRGGGYTFGSGTRLTVV.

This clone has more than one count but fewer than ten. This chain joins TRBV2 and TRBJ2-5; D remains unclear. Germline lookup yields CDR1 SNHLY and CDR2 FYNNEI. The CDR3 runs 18 residues. Trimming left V 8 bases short and J 0 bases short, with 25 bases between. The CDR3 DNA follows: TGTGCCAGCCGCCGCTCGACCCTAACGGGCTTGAACCAAGAGACCCAGTACTTC. Its protein is CASRRSTLTGLNQETQYF.

This rearrangement joins TRBV29-1 to TRBJ1-4, with TRBD1 as a possible D gene (5 bases). The V end was cut by 5 bases, the J end by 8 bases, with 6 bases between. CDR1 and CDR2 from the germline V gene are SQVTM and ANQGSEA. The CDR3 has 10 residues. The CDR3 DNA sequence: TGCAGCGTTCGGGACGAAAAACTGTTTTTT. Translation: CSVRDEKLFF.

This clone was counted a few times. The J gene is TRBJ2-2, the V gene TRBV18; D is ambiguous. Germline V gives CDR1 KGHSH, CDR2 LQKENI. Trimming took off 3 bases at V and 3 bases at J, with 5 bases between the two ends. The CDR3 has 13 amino acids. The CDR3 DNA reads as TGTGCCAGCTCACCGAGAGACACCGGGGAGCTGTTTTTT. It specifies CASSPRDTGELFF.